Presented here are 28 T cell receptor beta chains from one specimen sequenced in a study of blood T cells in healthy people across ages. Primed by a sample-barcoded 5' primer and a J-beta primer mix, a second PCR proceeded for roughly 6 to 12 cycles. TCRdb reprocessed the 5' RACE reads via MiXCR and lists one record per CDR3 protein. This repertoire shows 1.5 million to 2 million distinct CDR3 sequences, approximately 32% found once; its top ten account for over 9%. Source material: blood. These receptors came from a woman in her 30s in good health.

This chain uses TRBV29-1 with TRBJ2-1, with 9 bases identical to TRBD1. J was trimmed by 3 bases and V by 5 bases; bases with no gene match: 5. CDR3 length: 14 amino acids. Germline V gives CDR1 SQVTM, CDR2 ANQGSEA. CDR3 nucleotides: TGCAGCGTTAAGGACAGGGGCGGCTACAATGAGCAGTTCTTC. Translated, it gives CSVKDRGGYNEQFF.

This clonotype was found a few times. The rearrangement links TRBV20-1 to TRBJ2-1, with 11 bases identical to TRBD2. CDR3 length equals 17 residues. The germline gives CDR1 DFQATT, CDR2 SNEGSKA (reference sequence). The ends lost 4 bases at V and 7 bases at J; junction bases unmatched: 15. The CDR3 DNA reads TGCAGTGCTATTCCGGGACTAGCGGTCGTCCTAAGGAATGAGCAGTTCTTC. This sequence encodes CSAIPGLAVVLRNEQFF.

The count of this clonotype is one. This chain joins TRBV20-1 and TRBJ1-5; weak D call: TRBD1 (5 bases). Trimming stripped 3 bases from V and 0 bases from J, with 9 bases between. Germline-derived CDR1 and CDR2 are DFQATT and SNEGSKA (reference sequence). This CDR3 region has 14 residues. In DNA, the CDR3 is TGCAGTGCTAGGTCAGGGACTAGCAATCAGCCCCAGCATTTT. It codes for CSARSGTSNQPQHF.

This clonotype was counted a few times. The V and J genes are TRBV10-2 and TRBJ1-5; D gene unclear. Between the trimmed V and J ends, which lost 7 bases and 4 bases, there was a span of 11 bases. Per the germline V gene, CDR1 is WSHSY and CDR2 is SAAADI. The CDR3 loop spans 13 amino acids. CDR3 DNA sequence: TGCGCCAGCATGATACAAGTTAATCAGCCCCAGCATTTT. This translates into CASMIQVNQPQHF.

This clonotype was observed a handful of times. The CDR3 region is CASSGGTSSTDTQYF. The CDR3 DNA follows: TGCGCCAGCAGCGGTGGGACATCTAGCACAGATACGCAGTATTTT. This chain uses TRBV5-1 with TRBJ2-3; tentatively, D is TRBD1 (6 bases). V was clipped by 4 bases and J by 0 bases, with 12 bases between them. Germline CDR1 and CDR2: SGHRS and YFSETQ. This CDR3 has 15 amino acids.

This clonotype occurred many times. The V call is TRBV12-3 or TRBV12-4, the J call TRBJ2-3, with a possible D match to TRBD2 (6 bases). Deletions cut 0 bases from V and 6 bases from J, with 10 bases between. This CDR3 has 14 residues. This chain's CDR3 is CASSLAGRGDTQYF. The CDR3 region has the DNA TGTGCCAGCAGTTTAGCGGGCCGGGGGGATACGCAGTATTTT.

This clonotype has more than one count but fewer than ten. This sequence joins TRBV3-1 and TRBJ2-1; 12 nucleotides line up with TRBD2. The J segment lost 7 bases and the V segment lost 4 bases, leaving 8 bases of the junction unmatched. This CDR3 region has 16 residues. Germline CDR1 and CDR2: LGHDT and YNNKEL (reference sequence). The DNA for the CDR3 is TGTGCCAGCAGCCCGAGGCTAGCGGGGGGGCGGAATGAGCAGTTCTTC. Translation gives CASSPRLAGGRNEQFF.

About this clonotype itself: An end of the junction differs from the germline gene, which may be a read error. This chain links TRBV29-1 with TRBJ2-3, with D unresolved. The CDR3 loop spans 13 amino acids. Germline V gene sequence: CDR1 SQVTM, CDR2 ANQGSEA. CDR3 DNA: TGCAACGTTGCACAGAGTTCAGGAGATACGCAGTATTTT. It is translated as CNVAQSSGDTQYF.

V is TRBV27 and J is TRBJ2-1, with D perhaps matching TRBD2 (6 bases). The CDR3 runs 17 residues. Germline lookup yields CDR1 MNHEY and CDR2 SMNVEV (reference sequence). Trimming shortened V by 3 bases and J by 9 bases, and 24 bases separated the two germline ends. DNA of the CDR3: TGTGCCAGCAGTTTCCTCCGACTCGAGGAGGGCCCCGGTGAGCAGTTCTTC. This encodes CASSFLRLEEGPGEQFF.

The rearrangement links TRBV20-1 to TRBJ2-5; D is tentatively TRBD1 or TRBD2 (5 bases each). The CDR3 spans 14 residues. V dropped 4 bases and J dropped 0 bases, with 12 bases sitting between them. Germline values: CDR1 DFQATT, CDR2 SNEGSKA (reference sequence). The CDR3 DNA reads TGCAGTGCTACTGGGGACGGGTACCAAGAGACCCAGTACTTC. Residues: CSATGDGYQETQYF.

The chain joins TRBV2 to TRBJ2-7; D perhaps matches TRBD2 (6 bases). This CDR3 has 13 residues. CDR1 and CDR2 from the germline V gene are SNHLY and FYNNEI. V lost 6 bases and J lost 5, with 14 bases in between. The CDR3 region has the DNA TGTGCCAGCAGGTTCATCCCGGGGGACGAGCAGTACTTC. It yields the protein CASRFIPGDEQYF.

The chain couples TRBV12-3 or TRBV12-4 to TRBJ1-2; the match to TRBD1 covers 8 bases. V lost 10 bases to trimming and J lost 7 bases; unmatched junction nucleotides: 11. This CDR3 comprises 13 residues. CDR3 residues: CATGTGGSSGYTF. Here the CDR3 DNA reads TGTGCCACCGGGACAGGCGGGTCCTCTGGCTACACCTTC.

This clonotype was found a few times. The chain uses TRBV20-1 and TRBJ2-5, with 7 bases matching TRBD2. The DNA end is a closer match to TRBJ2-7, so the J assignment may be wrong. Germline V lookup: CDR1 DFQATT, CDR2 SNEGSKA (reference sequence). This CDR3 region has 13 residues. The CDR3 nucleotides are TGCAGTGCTAGGAGCTGGGGGGGCTACGAGCAGTACTTC. Its translation is CSARSWGGYEQYF.

The chain recombines TRBV6-2 or TRBV6-3 with TRBJ2-7, with 11 bases fitting TRBD2. The CDR3 has 14 amino acids. V lost 6 bases to trimming and J lost 6 bases; unmatched junction nucleotides: 7. Germline V gene data show CDR1 as MNHEY and CDR2 as SVGEGT. The CDR3 is CASSPPGLAVEQYF. CDR3 nucleotide sequence: TGTGCCAGCAGCCCCCCGGGACTAGCGGTCGAGCAGTACTTC.

To note about this clonotype: Germline and junction disagree at one end, which may indicate a read error. This chain joins TRBV5-1 and TRBJ1-2; 10 bases match TRBD1. The germline V gene encodes CDR1 SGHRS and CDR2 YFSETQ. The CDR3 consists of 16 residues. CDR3 in amino acids: CASSLRPGQGNYGYAF. CDR3 DNA sequence: TGCGCCAGCAGTCTCCGCCCGGGACAGGGGAACTATGGCTACGCCTTC.

This clonotype was picked up one time. Given a much more abundant clone one base away, this may be a read error. The chain employs TRBV3-1 and TRBJ2-5; D is unclear. The V gene's germline CDR1 is LGHDT and CDR2 YNNKEL (reference sequence). This CDR3 spans 14 amino acids. Deletions cut 4 bases from V and 11 bases from J, with 20 bases between. CDR3 DNA sequence: TGTGCCAGCAGCCGAGGTACCTCCGGATTTCAGCAGTACTTC. It translates to CASSRGTSGFQQYF.

This clonotype was recorded a few times. The rearrangement uses TRBV10-3 and TRBJ2-3; no reliable D call. CDR1 and CDR2 (germline): ENHRY, SYGVKD. The CDR3 length is 14 residues. With 4 bases removed from V and 4 bases from J, the gap between germline ends came to 12 bases. CDR3: CAISGVGMADTQYF. The CDR3 DNA is TGTGCCATCAGTGGGGTGGGGATGGCAGATACGCAGTATTTT.

This clonotype has just a few counts. The CDR3 bases are TGTGCCAGCAGCTTCCCCCCCTCGGGACAGCCCTACGAGCAGTACTTC. It translates to CASSFPPSGQPYEQYF. The genes are TRBV7-6 and TRBJ2-7, with TRBD1 matching 7 bases. Germline lookup yields CDR1 SGHVS and CDR2 FNYEAQ. Germline trimming cut 3 bases from V and 2 bases from J; bases unmatched to any gene: 10. The CDR3 extends over 16 amino acids.

Only a few counts were recorded for this clonotype. The rearrangement links TRBV6-1 to TRBJ1-2; no definite D call. V gave up 2 bases and J gave up 2 bases, with 12 bases separating them. The CDR3 extends over 15 amino acids. Germline V CDR1 and CDR2: MNHNS, SASEGT. CDR3 nucleotides: TGTGCCAGCAGTGAACGACCCTACCTCAACTATGGCTACACCTTC. Its protein is CASSERPYLNYGYTF.

The chain carries TRBV20-1 and TRBJ2-7; 13 bases are shared with TRBD2. V was clipped by 2 bases and J by 4 bases; unmatched bases: 5. This CDR3 region has 15 residues. Per germline, CDR1 DFQATT and CDR2 SNEGSKA (reference sequence). The CDR3 DNA is TGCAGTGCTAGATCGAGGACTAGCGGGGGATACGAGCAGTACTTC. Translating it yields CSARSRTSGGYEQYF.

The chain is built from TRBV7-8 and TRBJ2-3; the match to TRBD2 covers 16 bases. Germline V CDR1 and CDR2: SGHVS, FQNEAQ. The CDR3 spans 18 residues. V gave up 3 bases and J gave up 7 bases; unmatched junction bases: 10. The CDR3 protein is CASSLSGTSGGEGNTQYF. CDR3 DNA: TGTGCCAGCAGCTTGTCCGGGACTAGCGGGGGGGAGGGAAATACGCAGTATTTT.

The rearrangement links TRBV30 to TRBJ1-2; a possible D gene is TRBD1 (6 bases). This CDR3 is 11 amino acids long. Trimming cost V 5 bases and J 7 bases, with 11 bases left between them. Germline V gene sequence: CDR1 GTSNPN, CDR2 SVGIG (reference sequence). Here the CDR3 reads CAWRTDRGYTF. DNA of the CDR3: TGTGCCTGGCGGACAGATCGTGGCTACACCTTC.

At least ten counts were recorded for this clonotype. The chain recombines TRBV20-1 with TRBJ2-3, with D possibly called TRBD1 or TRBD2 (5 bases each). The ends were cut back, 2 bases at V and 2 bases at J, with 8 bases in the middle. This CDR3 contains 13 residues. Germline loops: CDR1 DFQATT, CDR2 SNEGSKA (reference sequence). CDR3 residues: CSARQGPTDTQYF. The CDR3 DNA sequence: TGCAGTGCTAGACAGGGACCCACAGATACGCAGTATTTT.

The chain uses TRBV18 and TRBJ1-4, with D possibly being TRBD1 (6 bases). V was trimmed by 5 bases and J by 8 bases, leaving 18 bases between them. The CDR3 is 15 amino acids. The V gene's germline CDR1 is KGHSH and CDR2 LQKENI. CDR3 bases: TGTGCCAGCTCAACTCTGGACAGATGGCAGGAAAAACTGTTTTTT. Translation: CASSTLDRWQEKLFF.

J is TRBJ1-4 and V is TRBV7-2, with 10 bases that match TRBD1. CDR3 size: 14 residues. Germline V gene lookup returns CDR1 SGHTA and CDR2 FQGNSA. J gave up 8 bases and V 7 bases, and 7 bases lay outside the gene matches. In DNA form, the CDR3 reads TGTGCCAGCACCCCGGACAGGGGGGACGAAAAACTGTTTTTT. This codes for CASTPDRGDEKLFF. Full variable domain (missing parts from reference TRBV7-2 and TRBJ1-4): GAGVSQSPSNKVTEKGKDVELRCDPISGHTALYWYRQSLGQGLEFLIYFQGNSAPDKSGLPSDRFSAERTGGSVSTLTIQRTQQEDSAVYLCASTPDRGDEKLFFGSGTQLSVL.

This clonotype was observed a few times. This chain links TRBV20-1 with TRBJ2-4, with D possibly being TRBD1 or TRBD2 (5 bases each). The end of the DNA aligns better with TRBJ2-7, so the J call may be wrong. Germline CDR1 reads DFQATT; CDR2 reads SNEGSKA (reference sequence). CDR3 size: 13 residues. CDR3 DNA sequence: TGCAGTGCTAGTAGGGACCGCACCTACGAGCAGTACTTC. It yields the protein CSASRDRTYEQYF.

The gene calls are TRBV7-2 and TRBJ2-3, with 9 bases fitting TRBD2. CDR1 and CDR2 from the germline V gene are SGHTA and FQGNSA. After removal of 5 bases from V and 8 bases from J, the junction contained 8 bases not matched to a gene. The CDR3 runs to 14 residues. The CDR3 spells CASSTLAGTRTQYF. CDR3 in DNA: TGTGCCAGCAGCACCCTAGCGGGGACGCGTACGCAGTATTTT.

The chain is built from TRBV29-1 and TRBJ1-2; 10 positions match TRBD1. J was trimmed by 3 bases and V by 7 bases; bases with no gene match: 17. The V gene's germline CDR1 is SQVTM and CDR2 ANQGSEA. The CDR3 has 17 amino acids. The CDR3 spells CSALPADRGTWDYGYTF. The CDR3 bases are TGCAGCGCTCTCCCTGCGGACAGGGGGACCTGGGACTATGGCTACACCTTC.